This TCR beta chain was captured in a study of Ad26.COV2.S vaccination and SARS-CoV-2 variants. Documented treatment: roughly 20 received Ad26.COV2.S at low or high dose, single or two shots; 5 received placebo; per-sample allocation not given. Specimens were obtained on day 63 following the first vaccine or placebo injection. An Ad26 vector that expressed Wuhan-strain SARS-CoV-2 spike constituted the vaccine. The protocol was immunoSEQ multiplex PCR, while the TCRdb copy is restricted to in-frame clones and leaves out a portion. Among just under 250,000 clones listed, 85% to 90% were seen once. The TCR sequence derives from a person between 18 and 59 years old who received the Ad26.COV2.S COVID-19 vaccine or a placebo. This specimen was peripheral blood, taken in a trial of Ad26.COV2.S vaccine versus placebo.

The CDR3 DNA reads as TGTGCCAGCAGCGACCCCGCCCCGGGACTAGCGGGAGGAAATGAGCAGTTCTTC. Translated: CASSDPAPGLAGGNEQFF. The chain has TRBV9 and TRBJ2-1; 15 nucleotides agree with TRBD2. The CDR3 length is 18 residues. The V and J ends lost 3 bases and 7 bases, in that order; junction bases with no gene match: 11. Per the germline V gene, CDR1 is SGDLS and CDR2 is YYNGEE.